These 3 T cell receptor beta chains were all obtained from the same sample, sequenced in a study of technical replicates of blood from a few donors. The data were produced by immunoSEQ multiplex PCR, yet TCRdb's version contains in-frame clones alone and is incomplete. This table holds 55,000 to 70,000 clones, just under 90% found once. Sequenced: PBMCs. The receptors come from a human donor in good health. Some clones in this sample may be carry-over from other donors' samples.

As DNA, the CDR3 is TGTGCCAGCAGTGAGCAGGGCTATGGCTACACCTTC. Translation: CASSEQGYGYTF. The genes are TRBV25-1 and TRBJ1-2; tentatively, D is TRBD1 (5 bases). The germline gives CDR1 MGHDK, CDR2 SYGVNS. Trimming removed 3 bases at V and 4 bases at J, with 6 bases between. CDR3 length equals 12 residues.

The rearrangement uses TRBV5-1 and TRBJ2-5; 7 nucleotides agree with TRBD2. This CDR3 has 15 amino acids. V trimming: 0 bases; J trimming: 5 bases; junction bases outside the gene matches: 7. Germline CDR1 and CDR2: SGHRS and YFSETQ. The chain's CDR3 is CASSLGRGRGETQYF. CDR3 sequence (DNA): TGCGCCAGCAGCTTGGGGCGGGGGAGAGGCGAGACCCAGTACTTC. The complete variable domain, with remaining parts taken from reference TRBV5-1 and TRBJ2-5, reads KAGVTQTPRYLIKTRGQQVTLSCSPISGHRSVSWYQQTPGQGLQFLFEYFSETQRNKGNFPGRFSGRQFSNSRSEMNVSTLELGDSALYLCASSLGRGRGETQYFGPGTRLLVL.

The chain recombines TRBV30 with TRBJ2-2; 8 nucleotides agree with TRBD2. Germline V gene sequence: CDR1 GTSNPN, CDR2 SVGIG (reference sequence). Trimming cost V 1 base and J 4 bases; bases outside gene matches: 8. The CDR3 extends over 16 amino acids. CDR3 in amino acids: CAWSGLAGQGTGELFF. CDR3 nucleotide sequence: TGTGCCTGGAGTGGGTTAGCGGGACAAGGCACCGGGGAGCTGTTTTTT.